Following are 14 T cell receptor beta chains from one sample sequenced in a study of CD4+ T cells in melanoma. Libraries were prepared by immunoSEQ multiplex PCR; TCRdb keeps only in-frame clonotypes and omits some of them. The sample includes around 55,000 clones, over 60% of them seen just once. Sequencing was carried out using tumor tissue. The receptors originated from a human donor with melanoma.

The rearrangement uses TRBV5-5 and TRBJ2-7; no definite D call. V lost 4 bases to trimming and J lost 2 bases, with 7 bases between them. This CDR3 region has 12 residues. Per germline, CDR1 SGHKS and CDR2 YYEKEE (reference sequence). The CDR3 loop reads CASSPTAYEQYF. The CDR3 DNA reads TGTGCCAGCAGCCCTACAGCCTACGAGCAGTACTTC. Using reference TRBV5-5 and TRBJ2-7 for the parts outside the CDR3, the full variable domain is DAGVTQSPTHLIKTRGQQVTLRCSPISGHKSVSWYQQVLGQGPQFIFQYYEKEERGRGNFPDRFSARQFPNYSSELNVNALLLGDSALYLCASSPTAYEQYFGPGTRLTVT.

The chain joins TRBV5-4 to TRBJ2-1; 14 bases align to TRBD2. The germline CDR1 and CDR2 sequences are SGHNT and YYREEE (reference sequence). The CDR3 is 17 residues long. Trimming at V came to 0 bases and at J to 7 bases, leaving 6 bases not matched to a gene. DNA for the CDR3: TGTGCCAGCAGCTTGGGGATTAGGACTAGCGGGGGGAATGAGCAGTTCTTC. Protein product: CASSLGIRTSGGNEQFF. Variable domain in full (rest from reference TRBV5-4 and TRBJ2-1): ETGVTQSPTHLIKTRGQQVTLRCSSQSGHNTVSWYQQALGQGPQFIFQYYREEENGRGNFPPRFSGLQFPNYSSELNVNALELDDSALYLCASSLGIRTSGGNEQFFGPGTRLTVL.

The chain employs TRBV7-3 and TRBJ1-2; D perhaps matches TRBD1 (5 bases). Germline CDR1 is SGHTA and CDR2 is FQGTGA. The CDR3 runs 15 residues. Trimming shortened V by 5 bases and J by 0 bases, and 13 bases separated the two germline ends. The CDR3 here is CASSPQGAANYGYTF. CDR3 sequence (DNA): TGTGCCAGCAGCCCGCAGGGAGCCGCTAACTATGGCTACACCTTC.

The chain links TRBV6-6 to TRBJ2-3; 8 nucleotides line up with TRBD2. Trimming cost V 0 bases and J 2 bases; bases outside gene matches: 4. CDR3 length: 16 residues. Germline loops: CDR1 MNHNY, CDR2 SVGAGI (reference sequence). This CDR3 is CASSYSIGGVTDTQYF. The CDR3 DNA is TGTGCCAGCAGTTACTCGATCGGGGGGGTCACAGATACGCAGTATTTT.

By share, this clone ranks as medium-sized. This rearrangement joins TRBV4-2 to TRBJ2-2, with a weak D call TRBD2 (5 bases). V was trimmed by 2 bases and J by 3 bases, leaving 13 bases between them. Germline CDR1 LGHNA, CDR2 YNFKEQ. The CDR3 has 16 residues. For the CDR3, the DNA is TGTGCCAGCAGCCAACTCGGGGAGCGTGACACCGGGGAGCTGTTTTTT. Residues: CASSQLGERDTGELFF.

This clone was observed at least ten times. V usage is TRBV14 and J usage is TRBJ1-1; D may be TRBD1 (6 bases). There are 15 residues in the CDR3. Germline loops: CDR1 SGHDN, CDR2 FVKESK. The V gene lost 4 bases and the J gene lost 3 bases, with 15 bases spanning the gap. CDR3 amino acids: CASSRDRPRYTEAFF. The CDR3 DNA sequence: TGTGCCAGCAGCCGCGACAGGCCCCGGTACACTGAAGCTTTCTTT.

Here the CDR3 reads CASSFSGGGGTGELFF. CDR3 in DNA: TGCGCCAGCAGCTTTTCCGGGGGCGGAGGGACCGGGGAGCTGTTTTTT. The chain uses TRBV5-1 and TRBJ2-2, with D perhaps given as TRBD1 or TRBD2 (6 bases each). V lost 2 bases and J 5 bases, leaving 16 bases between the germline ends. The CDR3 is made up of 16 amino acids. In germline, CDR1 is SGHRS, CDR2 YFSETQ. Combining the CDR3 with reference TRBV5-1 and TRBJ2-2 gives the whole variable domain KAGVTQTPRYLIKTRGQQVTLSCSPISGHRSVSWYQQTPGQGLQFLFEYFSETQRNKGNFPGRFSGRQFSNSRSEMNVSTLELGDSALYLCASSFSGGGGTGELFFGEGSRLTVL.

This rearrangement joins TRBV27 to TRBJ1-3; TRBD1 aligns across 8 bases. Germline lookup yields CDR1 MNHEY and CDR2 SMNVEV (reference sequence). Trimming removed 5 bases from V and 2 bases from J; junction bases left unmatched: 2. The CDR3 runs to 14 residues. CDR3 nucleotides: TGTGCCAGCAGTCAGGGGGCTCCTGGAAACACCATATATTTT. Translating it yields CASSQGAPGNTIYF.

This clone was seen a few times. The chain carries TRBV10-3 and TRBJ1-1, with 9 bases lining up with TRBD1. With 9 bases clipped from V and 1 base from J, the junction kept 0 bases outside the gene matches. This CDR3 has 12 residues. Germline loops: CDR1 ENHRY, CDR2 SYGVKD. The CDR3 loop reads CAMGQGNTEAFF. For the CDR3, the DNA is TGTGCCATGGGACAGGGGAACACTGAAGCTTTCTTT.

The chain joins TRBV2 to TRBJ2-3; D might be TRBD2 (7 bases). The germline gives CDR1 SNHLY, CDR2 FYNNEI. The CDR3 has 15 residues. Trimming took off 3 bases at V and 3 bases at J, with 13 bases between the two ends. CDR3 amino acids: CASSDGGQGTDTQYF. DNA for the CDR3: TGTGCCAGCAGTGACGGGGGGCAGGGGACAGATACGCAGTATTTT.

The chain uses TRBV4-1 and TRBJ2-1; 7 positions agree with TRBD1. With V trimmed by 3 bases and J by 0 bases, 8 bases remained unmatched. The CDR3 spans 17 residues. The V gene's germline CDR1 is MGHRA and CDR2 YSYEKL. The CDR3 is CASSHEDRLSSYNEQFF. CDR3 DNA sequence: TGCGCCAGCAGCCATGAGGACAGGCTTAGCTCCTACAATGAGCAGTTCTTC.

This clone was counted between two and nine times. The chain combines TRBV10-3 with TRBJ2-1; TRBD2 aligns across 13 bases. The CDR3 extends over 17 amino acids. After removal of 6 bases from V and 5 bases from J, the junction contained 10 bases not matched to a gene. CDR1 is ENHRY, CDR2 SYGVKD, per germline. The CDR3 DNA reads TGTGCCATCAGAGAACCCCGACTAGCGGGGGGTCACAATGAGCAGTTCTTC. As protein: CAIREPRLAGGHNEQFF.

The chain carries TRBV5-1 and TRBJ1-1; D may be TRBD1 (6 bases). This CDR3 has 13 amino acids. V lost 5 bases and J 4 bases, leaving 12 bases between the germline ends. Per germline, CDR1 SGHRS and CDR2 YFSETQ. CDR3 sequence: CASSPTGLTEAFF. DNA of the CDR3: TGCGCCAGCAGTCCGACAGGCCTCACTGAAGCTTTCTTT. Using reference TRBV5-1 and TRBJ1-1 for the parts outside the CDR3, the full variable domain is KAGVTQTPRYLIKTRGQQVTLSCSPISGHRSVSWYQQTPGQGLQFLFEYFSETQRNKGNFPGRFSGRQFSNSRSEMNVSTLELGDSALYLCASSPTGLTEAFFGQGTRLTVV.

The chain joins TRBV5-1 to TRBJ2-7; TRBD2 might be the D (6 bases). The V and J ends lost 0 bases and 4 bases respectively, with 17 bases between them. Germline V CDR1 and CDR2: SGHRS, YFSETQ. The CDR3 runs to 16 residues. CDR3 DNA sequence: TGCGCCAGCAGCTTGGATAGGCGCGGGGTCCTGTACGAGCAGTACTTC. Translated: CASSLDRRGVLYEQYF.